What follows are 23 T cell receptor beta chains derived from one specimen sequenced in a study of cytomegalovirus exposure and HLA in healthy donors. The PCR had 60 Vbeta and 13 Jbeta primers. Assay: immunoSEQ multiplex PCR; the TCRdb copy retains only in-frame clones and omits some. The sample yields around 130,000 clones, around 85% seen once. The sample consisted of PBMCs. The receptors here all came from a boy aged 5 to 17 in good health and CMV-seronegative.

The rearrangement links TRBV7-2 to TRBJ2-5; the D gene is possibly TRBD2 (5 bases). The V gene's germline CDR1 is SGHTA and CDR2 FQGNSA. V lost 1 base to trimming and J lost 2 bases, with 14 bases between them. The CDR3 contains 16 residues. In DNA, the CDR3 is TGTGCCAGCAGCTTAGTGTTTTCCGGGGAGCAAGAGACCCAGTACTTC. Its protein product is CASSLVFSGEQETQYF.

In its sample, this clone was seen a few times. CDR3 region: CASSQGQGNQPQHF. In nucleotides, the CDR3 is TGTGCCAGCAGCCAAGGACAGGGGAATCAGCCCCAGCATTTT. The chain links TRBV4-2 to TRBJ1-5; 8 nucleotides match TRBD1. The V and J ends lost 1 base and 4 bases, in that order; junction bases with no gene match: 0. The CDR3 spans 14 residues. Germline V gives CDR1 LGHNA, CDR2 YNFKEQ.

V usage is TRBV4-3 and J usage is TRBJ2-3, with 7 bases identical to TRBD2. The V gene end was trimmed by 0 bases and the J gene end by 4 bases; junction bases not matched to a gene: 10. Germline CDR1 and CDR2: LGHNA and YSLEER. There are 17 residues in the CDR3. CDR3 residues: CASSQEPTGRVPDTQYF. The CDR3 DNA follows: TGCGCCAGCAGCCAAGAACCCACGGGGAGGGTGCCAGATACGCAGTATTTT.

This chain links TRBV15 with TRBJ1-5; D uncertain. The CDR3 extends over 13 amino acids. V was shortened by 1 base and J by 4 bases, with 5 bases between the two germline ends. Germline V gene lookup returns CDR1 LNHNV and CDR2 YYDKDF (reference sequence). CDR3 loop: CATSRGRNQPQHF. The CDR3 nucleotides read TGTGCCACCAGCAGAGGCAGAAATCAGCCCCAGCATTTT.

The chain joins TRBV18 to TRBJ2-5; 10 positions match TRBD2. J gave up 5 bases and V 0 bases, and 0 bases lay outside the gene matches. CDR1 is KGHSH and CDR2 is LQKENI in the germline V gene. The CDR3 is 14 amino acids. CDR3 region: CASSPPSGRETQYF. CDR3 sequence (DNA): TGTGCCAGCTCACCACCTAGCGGGAGGGAGACCCAGTACTTC.

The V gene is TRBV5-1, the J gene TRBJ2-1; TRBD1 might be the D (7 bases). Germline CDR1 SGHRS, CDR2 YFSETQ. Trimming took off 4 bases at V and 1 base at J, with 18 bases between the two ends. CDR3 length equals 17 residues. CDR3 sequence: CASSGETGRNSYNEQFF. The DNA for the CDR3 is TGCGCCAGCAGCGGGGAGACAGGGAGGAATTCCTACAATGAGCAGTTCTTC.

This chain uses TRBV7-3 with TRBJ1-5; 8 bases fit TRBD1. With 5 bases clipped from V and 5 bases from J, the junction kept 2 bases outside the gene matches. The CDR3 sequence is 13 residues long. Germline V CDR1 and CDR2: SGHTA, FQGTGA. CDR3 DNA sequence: TGTGCCAGCAGCCTGGACAGGGATCAGCCCCAGCATTTT. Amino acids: CASSLDRDQPQHF.

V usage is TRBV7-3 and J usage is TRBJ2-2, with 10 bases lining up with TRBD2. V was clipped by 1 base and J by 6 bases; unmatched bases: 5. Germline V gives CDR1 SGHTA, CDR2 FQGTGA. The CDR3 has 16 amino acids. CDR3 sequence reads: CASSLSLAGDPGELFF. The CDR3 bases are TGTGCCAGCAGCTTAAGTCTAGCGGGAGATCCCGGGGAGCTGTTTTTT.

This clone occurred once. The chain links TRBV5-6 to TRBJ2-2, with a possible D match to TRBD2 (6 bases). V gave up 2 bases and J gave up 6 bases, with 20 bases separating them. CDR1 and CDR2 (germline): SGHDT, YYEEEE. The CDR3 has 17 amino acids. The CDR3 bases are TGTGCCAGCAGCTTTTACACGGCGGGGTTTACTTCCGGGGAGCTGTTTTTT. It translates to CASSFYTAGFTSGELFF.

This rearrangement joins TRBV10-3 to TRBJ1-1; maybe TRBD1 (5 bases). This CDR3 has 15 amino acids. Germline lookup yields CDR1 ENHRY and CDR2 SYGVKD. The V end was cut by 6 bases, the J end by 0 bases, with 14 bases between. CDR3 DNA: TGTGCCATCAGACAACCCGACAGCCTGAACACTGAAGCTTTCTTT. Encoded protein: CAIRQPDSLNTEAFF.

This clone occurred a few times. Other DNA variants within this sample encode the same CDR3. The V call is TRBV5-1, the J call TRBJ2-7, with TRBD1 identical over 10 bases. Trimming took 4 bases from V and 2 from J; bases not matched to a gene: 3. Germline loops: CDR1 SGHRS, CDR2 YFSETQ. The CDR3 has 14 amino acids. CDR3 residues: CASSLGQGAYEQYF. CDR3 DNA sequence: TGCGCCAGCAGCCTAGGACAGGGGGCCTACGAGCAGTACTTC.

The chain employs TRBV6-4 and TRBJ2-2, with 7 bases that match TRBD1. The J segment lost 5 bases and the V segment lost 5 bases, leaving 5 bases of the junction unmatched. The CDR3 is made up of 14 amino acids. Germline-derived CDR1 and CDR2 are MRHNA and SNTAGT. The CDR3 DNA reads TGTGCCAGCAGTCCGCAGGGGGAAACCGGGGAGCTGTTTTTT. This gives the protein CASSPQGETGELFF.

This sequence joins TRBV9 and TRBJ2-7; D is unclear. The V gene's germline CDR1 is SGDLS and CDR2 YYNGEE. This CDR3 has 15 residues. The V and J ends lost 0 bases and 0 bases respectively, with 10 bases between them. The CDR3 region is CASSVDLLPSYEQYF. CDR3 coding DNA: TGTGCCAGCAGCGTAGACTTGCTCCCCTCCTACGAGCAGTACTTC.

The CDR3 spells CASSDLAGVGSYEQYF. CDR3 DNA: TGCGCCAGCAGCGATTTAGCGGGAGTCGGGTCGTACGAGCAGTACTTC. The rearrangement links TRBV5-1 to TRBJ2-7; 9 bases map to TRBD2. The CDR3 is made up of 16 amino acids. The V gene's germline CDR1 is SGHRS and CDR2 YFSETQ. The V segment lost 4 bases and the J segment 4 bases; nucleotides outside the gene matches: 12.

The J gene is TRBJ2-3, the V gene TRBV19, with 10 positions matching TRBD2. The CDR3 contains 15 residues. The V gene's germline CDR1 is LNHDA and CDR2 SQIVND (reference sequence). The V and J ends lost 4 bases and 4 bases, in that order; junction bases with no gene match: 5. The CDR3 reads CASSTSGSLADTQYF. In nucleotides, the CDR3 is TGTGCCAGTAGTACTAGCGGGAGTTTGGCAGATACGCAGTATTTT. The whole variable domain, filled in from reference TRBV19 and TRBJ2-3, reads DGGITQSPKYLFRKEGQNVTLSCEQNLNHDAMYWYRQDPGQGLRLIYYSQIVNDFQKGDIAEGYSVSREKKESFPLTVTSAQKNPTAFYLCASSTSGSLADTQYFGPGTRLTVL.

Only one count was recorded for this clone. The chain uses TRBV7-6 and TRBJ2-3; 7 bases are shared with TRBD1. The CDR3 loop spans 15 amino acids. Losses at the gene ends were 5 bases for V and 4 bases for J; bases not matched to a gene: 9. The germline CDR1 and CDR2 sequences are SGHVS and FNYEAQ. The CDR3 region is CASSDQAQGADTQYF. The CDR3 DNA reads TGTGCCAGCAGCGATCAAGCTCAGGGGGCAGATACGCAGTATTTT.

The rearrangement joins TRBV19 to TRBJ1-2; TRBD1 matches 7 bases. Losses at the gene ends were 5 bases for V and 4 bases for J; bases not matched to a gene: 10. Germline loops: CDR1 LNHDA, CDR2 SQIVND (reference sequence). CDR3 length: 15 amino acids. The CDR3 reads CASSDRVKSFYGYTF. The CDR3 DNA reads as TGTGCCAGTAGTGACAGGGTTAAGAGTTTCTATGGCTACACCTTC.

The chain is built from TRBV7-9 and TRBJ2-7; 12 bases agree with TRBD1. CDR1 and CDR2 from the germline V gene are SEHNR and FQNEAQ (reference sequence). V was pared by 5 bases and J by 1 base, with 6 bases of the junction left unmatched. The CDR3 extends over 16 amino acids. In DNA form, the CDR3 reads TGTGCCAGCAGCACGGGACAGGGGGCCAATTCCTACGAGCAGTACTTC. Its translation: CASSTGQGANSYEQYF.

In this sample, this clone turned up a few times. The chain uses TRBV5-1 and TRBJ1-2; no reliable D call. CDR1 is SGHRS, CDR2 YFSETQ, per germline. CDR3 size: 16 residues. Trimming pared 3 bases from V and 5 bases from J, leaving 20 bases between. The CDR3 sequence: CASSSTPRRIEYGYTF. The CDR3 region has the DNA TGCGCCAGCAGCTCGACCCCCCGGCGGATTGAATATGGCTACACCTTC.

CDR3 sequence: CAWSVHHYGYTF. CDR3 sequence (DNA): TGTGCCTGGAGTGTACATCACTATGGCTACACCTTC. V usage is TRBV30 and J usage is TRBJ1-2; D remains unclear. V dropped 0 bases and J dropped 3 bases, with 5 bases sitting between them. Germline V gives CDR1 GTSNPN, CDR2 SVGIG (reference sequence). The CDR3 spans 12 residues.

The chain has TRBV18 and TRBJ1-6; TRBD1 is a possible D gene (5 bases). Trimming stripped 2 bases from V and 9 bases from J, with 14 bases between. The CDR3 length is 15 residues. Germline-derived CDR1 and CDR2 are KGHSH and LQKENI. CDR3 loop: CASSPNLQEGSPLHF. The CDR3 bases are TGTGCCAGCTCACCAAATCTACAGGAGGGTTCACCCCTCCACTTT. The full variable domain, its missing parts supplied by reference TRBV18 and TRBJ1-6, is NAGVMQNPRHLVRRRGQEARLRCSPMKGHSHVYWYRQLPEEGLKFMVYLQKENIIDESGMPKERFSAEFPKEGPSILRIQQVVRGDSAAYFCASSPNLQEGSPLHFGNGTRLTVT.

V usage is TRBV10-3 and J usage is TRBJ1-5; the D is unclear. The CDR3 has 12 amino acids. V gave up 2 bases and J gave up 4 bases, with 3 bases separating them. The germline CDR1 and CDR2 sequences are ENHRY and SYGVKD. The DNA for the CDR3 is TGTGCCATCAGTGAGCCGAATCAGCCCCAGCATTTT. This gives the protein CAISEPNQPQHF.

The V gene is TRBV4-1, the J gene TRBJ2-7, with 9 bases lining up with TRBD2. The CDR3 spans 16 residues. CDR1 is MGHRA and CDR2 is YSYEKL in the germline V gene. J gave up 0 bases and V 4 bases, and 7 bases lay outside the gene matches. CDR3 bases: TGCGCCAGCAGCCCAACCATAGCGGGAGCCTCCTACGAGCAGTACTTC. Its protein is CASSPTIAGASYEQYF.